Listed here is a single T cell receptor beta chain. These data come from a study of blood T cell repertoires in COVID-19. The assay was immunoSEQ multiplex PCR, and TCRdb's table has in-frame clones only and misses some. The repertoire holds over 150,000 clones, with approximately 85% as singletons. Participants, about 18 to 95 years old, spanned 24 US areas. Recovered status applied to Cohort 3 donors who had two consecutive negative PCRs. It also applied to those with clearance or with symptom resolution. Germline V gene lookup returns CDR1 MNHEY and CDR2 SVGAGI. Germline trimming cut 4 bases from V and 4 bases from J; bases unmatched to any gene: 7. This CDR3 contains 15 residues.

The TCR was taken from a man between 35 and 55 years old who had recovered from COVID-19. The material sequenced was PBMCs or T cells enriched from blood (not recorded which). The rearrangement uses TRBV6-5 and TRBJ1-3; 7 nucleotides align to TRBD1. The chain's CDR3 is CASSSKTGTGNTIYF. The CDR3 DNA reads as TGTGCCAGCAGTTCCAAGACAGGGACCGGAAACACCATATATTTT.